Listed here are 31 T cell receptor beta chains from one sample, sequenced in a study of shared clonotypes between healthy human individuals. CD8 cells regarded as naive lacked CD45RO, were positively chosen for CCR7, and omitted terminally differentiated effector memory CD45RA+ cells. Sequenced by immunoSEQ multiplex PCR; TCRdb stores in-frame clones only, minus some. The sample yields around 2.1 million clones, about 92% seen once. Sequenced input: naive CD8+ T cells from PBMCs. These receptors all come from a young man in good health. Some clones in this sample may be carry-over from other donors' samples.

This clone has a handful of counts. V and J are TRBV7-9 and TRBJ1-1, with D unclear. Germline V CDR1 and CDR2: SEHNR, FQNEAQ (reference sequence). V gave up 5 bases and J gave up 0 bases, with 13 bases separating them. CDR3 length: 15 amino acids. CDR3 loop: CASSPLPAMNTEAFF. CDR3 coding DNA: TGTGCCAGCAGCCCCCTCCCAGCTATGAACACTGAAGCTTTCTTT.

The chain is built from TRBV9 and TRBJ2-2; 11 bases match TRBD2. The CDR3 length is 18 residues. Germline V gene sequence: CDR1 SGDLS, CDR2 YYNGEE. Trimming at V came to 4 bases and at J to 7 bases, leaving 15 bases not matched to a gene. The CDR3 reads CASSPATSGSSIGGELFF. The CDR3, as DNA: TGTGCCAGCAGCCCCGCCACTAGCGGGAGTTCGATCGGCGGGGAGCTGTTTTTT.

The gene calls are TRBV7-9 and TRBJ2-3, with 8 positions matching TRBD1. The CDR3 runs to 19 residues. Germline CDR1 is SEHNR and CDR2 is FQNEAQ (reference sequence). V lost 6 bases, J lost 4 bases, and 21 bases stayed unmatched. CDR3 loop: CASRELPRGQGNLPDTQYF. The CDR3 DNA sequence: TGTGCCAGCAGGGAATTGCCCCGAGGACAGGGAAACTTGCCAGATACGCAGTATTTT.

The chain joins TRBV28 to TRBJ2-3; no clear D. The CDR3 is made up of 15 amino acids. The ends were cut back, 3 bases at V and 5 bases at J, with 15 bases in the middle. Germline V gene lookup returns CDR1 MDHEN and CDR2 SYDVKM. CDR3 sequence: CASSFFSAFGDTQYF. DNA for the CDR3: TGTGCCAGCAGTTTCTTTTCGGCATTCGGAGATACGCAGTATTTT.

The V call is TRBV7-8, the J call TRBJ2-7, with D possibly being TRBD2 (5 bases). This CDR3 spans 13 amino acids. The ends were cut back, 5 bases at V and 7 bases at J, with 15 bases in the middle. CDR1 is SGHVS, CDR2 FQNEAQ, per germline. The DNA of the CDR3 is TGTGCCAGCAGCGTTGGCGGGCGGGTGGAGCAGTACTTC. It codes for CASSVGGRVEQYF.

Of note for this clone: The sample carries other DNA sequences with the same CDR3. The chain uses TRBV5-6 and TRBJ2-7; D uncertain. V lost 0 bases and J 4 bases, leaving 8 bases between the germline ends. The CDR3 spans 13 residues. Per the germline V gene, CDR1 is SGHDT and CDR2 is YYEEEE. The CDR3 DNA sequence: TGTGCCAGCAGCTTGGGGGCTCGGTACGAGCAGTACTTC. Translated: CASSLGARYEQYF.

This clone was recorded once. CDR3 bases: TGTGCCAGCAGGAGGACTAGCGGGAGGTTCAATGAGCAGTTCTTC. Protein sequence: CASRRTSGRFNEQFF. J is TRBJ2-1 and V is TRBV28; TRBD2 aligns across 14 bases. Per the germline V gene, CDR1 is MDHEN and CDR2 is SYDVKM. The CDR3 runs to 15 residues. The ends lost 6 bases at V and 6 bases at J; junction bases unmatched: 4.

CDR3 residues: CASSLPRTDSYEQYF. CDR3 coding DNA: TGTGCCAGCAGTTTACCCCGGACGGACTCCTACGAGCAGTACTTC. The chain couples TRBV28 to TRBJ2-7; D not resolved. Between the trimmed V and J ends, which lost 2 bases and 0 bases, there was a span of 11 bases. Germline V gene data show CDR1 as MDHEN and CDR2 as SYDVKM. This CDR3 is 15 amino acids long.

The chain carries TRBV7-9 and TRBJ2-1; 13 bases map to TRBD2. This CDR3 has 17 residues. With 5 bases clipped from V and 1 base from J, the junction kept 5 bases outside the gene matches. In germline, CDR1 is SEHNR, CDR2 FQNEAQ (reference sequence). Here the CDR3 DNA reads TGTGCCAGCAGCGGGGGGACTAGCGGGAAGTCCTACAATGAGCAGTTCTTC. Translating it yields CASSGGTSGKSYNEQFF.

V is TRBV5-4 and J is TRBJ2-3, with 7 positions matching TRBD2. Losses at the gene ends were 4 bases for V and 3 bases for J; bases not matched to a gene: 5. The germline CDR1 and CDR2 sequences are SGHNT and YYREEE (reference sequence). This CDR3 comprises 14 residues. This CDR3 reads CASSRGVWTDTQYF. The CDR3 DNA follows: TGTGCCAGCAGCCGGGGGGTGTGGACAGATACGCAGTATTTT.

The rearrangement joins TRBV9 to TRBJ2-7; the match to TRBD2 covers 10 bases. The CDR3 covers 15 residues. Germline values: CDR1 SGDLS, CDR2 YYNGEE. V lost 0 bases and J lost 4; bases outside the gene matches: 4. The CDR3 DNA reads TGTGCCAGCAGCGTAGTACCGGGACTAGCGTACGAGCAGTACTTC. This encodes CASSVVPGLAYEQYF.

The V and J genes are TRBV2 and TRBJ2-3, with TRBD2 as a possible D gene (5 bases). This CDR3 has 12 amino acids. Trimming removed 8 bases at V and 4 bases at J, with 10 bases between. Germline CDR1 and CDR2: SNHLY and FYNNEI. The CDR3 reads CASAAGADTQYF. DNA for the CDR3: TGTGCCAGCGCCGCCGGGGCAGATACGCAGTATTTT.

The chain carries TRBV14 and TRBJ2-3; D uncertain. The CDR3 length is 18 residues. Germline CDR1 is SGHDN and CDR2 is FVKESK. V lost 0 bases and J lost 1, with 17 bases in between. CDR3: CASSQDHPLQLGTDTQYF. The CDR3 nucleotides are TGTGCCAGCAGCCAAGATCATCCGCTTCAGTTGGGCACAGATACGCAGTATTTT.

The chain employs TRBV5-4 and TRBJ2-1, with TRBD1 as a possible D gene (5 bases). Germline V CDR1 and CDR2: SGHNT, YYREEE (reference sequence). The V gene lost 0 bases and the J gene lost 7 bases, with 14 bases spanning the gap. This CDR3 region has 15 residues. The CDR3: CASSLVKGVGNEQFF. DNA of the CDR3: TGTGCCAGCAGCTTGGTAAAAGGGGTCGGGAATGAGCAGTTCTTC.

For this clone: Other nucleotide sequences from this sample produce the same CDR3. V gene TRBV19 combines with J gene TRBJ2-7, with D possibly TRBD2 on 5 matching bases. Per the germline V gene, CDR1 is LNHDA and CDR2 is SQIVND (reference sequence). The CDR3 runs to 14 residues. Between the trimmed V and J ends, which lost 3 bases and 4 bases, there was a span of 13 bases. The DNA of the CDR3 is TGTGCCAGTAGTATTCTACGGGGAGATTACGAGCAGTACTTC. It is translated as CASSILRGDYEQYF.

The chain's CDR3 is CASSLFLAGPDTQYF. The CDR3 DNA reads TGCGCCAGCAGCTTGTTTCTAGCGGGACCAGATACGCAGTATTTT. V and J are TRBV5-1 and TRBJ2-3, with 9 bases lining up with TRBD2. CDR3 size: 15 residues. Germline V CDR1 and CDR2: SGHRS, YFSETQ. Germline trimming cut 1 base from V and 4 bases from J; bases unmatched to any gene: 4.

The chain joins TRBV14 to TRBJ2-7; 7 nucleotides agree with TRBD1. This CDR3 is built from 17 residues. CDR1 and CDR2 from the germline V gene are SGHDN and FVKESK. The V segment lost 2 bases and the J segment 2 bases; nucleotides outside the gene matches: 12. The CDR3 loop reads CASSQPPPTGKTYEQYF. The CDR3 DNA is TGTGCCAGCAGCCAACCGCCTCCGACAGGGAAAACCTACGAGCAGTACTTC.

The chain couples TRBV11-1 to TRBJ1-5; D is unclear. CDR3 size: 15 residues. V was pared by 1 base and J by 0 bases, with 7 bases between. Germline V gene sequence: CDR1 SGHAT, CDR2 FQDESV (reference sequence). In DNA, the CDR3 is TGTGCCAGCAGCTTAGGCGACGGTAGCAATCAGCCCCAGCATTTT. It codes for CASSLGDGSNQPQHF.

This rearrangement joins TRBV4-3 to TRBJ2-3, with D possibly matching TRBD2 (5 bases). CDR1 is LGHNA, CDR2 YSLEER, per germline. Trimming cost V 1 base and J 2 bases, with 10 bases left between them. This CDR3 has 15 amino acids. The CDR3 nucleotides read TGCGCCAGCAGCCAAGTAAAGCGGAACACAGATACGCAGTATTTT. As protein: CASSQVKRNTDTQYF.

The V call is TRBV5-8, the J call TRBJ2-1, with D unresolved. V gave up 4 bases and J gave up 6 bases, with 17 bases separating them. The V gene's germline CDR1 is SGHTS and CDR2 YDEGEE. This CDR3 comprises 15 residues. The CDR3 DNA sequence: TGTGCCAGCAGCGAACCGAGGTACCCTCTCAATGAGCAGTTCTTC. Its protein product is CASSEPRYPLNEQFF.

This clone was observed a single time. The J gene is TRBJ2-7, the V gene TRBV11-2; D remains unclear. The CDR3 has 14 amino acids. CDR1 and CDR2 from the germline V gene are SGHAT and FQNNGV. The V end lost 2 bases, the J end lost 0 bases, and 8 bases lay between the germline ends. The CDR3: CASSLPESSYEQYF. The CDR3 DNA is TGTGCCAGCAGCTTACCAGAGTCCTCCTACGAGCAGTACTTC.

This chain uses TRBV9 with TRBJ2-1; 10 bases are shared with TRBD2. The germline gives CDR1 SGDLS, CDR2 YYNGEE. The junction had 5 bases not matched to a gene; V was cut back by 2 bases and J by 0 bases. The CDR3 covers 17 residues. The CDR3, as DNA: TGTGCCAGCAGCGTGAATAGCGGGAGGACCTCCTACAATGAGCAGTTCTTC. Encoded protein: CASSVNSGRTSYNEQFF.

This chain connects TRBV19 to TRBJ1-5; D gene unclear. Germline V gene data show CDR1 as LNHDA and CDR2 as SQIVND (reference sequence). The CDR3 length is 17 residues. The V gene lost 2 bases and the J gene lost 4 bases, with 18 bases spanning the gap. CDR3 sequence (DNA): TGTGCCAGTAGTATATTCGGACCGGGTCCTCTAAATCAGCCCCAGCATTTT. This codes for CASSIFGPGPLNQPQHF.

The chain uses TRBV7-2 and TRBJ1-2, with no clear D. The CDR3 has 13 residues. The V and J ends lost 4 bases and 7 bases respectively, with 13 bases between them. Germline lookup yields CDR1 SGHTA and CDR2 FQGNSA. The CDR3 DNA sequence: TGTGCCAGCAGCTCGGACCGGGTTGGTGGCTACACCTTC. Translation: CASSSDRVGGYTF.

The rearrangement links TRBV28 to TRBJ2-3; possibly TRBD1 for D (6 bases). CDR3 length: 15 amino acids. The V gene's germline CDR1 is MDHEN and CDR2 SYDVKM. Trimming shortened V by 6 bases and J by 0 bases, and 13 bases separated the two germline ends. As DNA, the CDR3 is TGTGCCAGCAGCAACGACAGGCCGAGCACAGATACGCAGTATTTT. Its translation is CASSNDRPSTDTQYF.

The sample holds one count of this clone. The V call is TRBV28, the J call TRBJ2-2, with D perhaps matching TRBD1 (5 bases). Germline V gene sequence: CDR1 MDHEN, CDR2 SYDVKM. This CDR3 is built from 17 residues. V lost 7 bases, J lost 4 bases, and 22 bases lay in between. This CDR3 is CASTPRTDYRITGELFF. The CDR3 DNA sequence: TGTGCCAGCACCCCGCGGACCGATTACAGGATCACCGGGGAGCTGTTTTTT.

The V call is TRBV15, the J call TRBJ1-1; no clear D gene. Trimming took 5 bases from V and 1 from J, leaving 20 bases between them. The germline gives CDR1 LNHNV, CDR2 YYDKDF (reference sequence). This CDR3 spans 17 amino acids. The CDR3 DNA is TGTGCCACCAGCCCCTTTGGTGGAGCTCGGCCGAACACTGAAGCTTTCTTT. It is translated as CATSPFGGARPNTEAFF. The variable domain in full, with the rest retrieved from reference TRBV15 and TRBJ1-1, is DAMVIQNPRYQVTQFGKPVTLSCSQTLNHNVMYWYQQKSSQAPKLLFHYYDKDFNNEADTPDNFQSRRPNTSFCFLDIRSPGLGDTAMYLCATSPFGGARPNTEAFFGQGTRLTVV.

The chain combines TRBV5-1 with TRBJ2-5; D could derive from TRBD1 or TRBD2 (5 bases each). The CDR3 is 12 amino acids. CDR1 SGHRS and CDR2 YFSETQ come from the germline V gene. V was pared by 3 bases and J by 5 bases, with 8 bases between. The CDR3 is CASSSGAETQYF. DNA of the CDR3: TGCGCCAGCAGCTCCGGGGCGGAGACCCAGTACTTC.

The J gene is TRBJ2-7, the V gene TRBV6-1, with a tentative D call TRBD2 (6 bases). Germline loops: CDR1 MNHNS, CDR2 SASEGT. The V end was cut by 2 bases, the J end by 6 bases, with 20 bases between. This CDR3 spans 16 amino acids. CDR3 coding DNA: TGTGCCAGCAGTGAACCCCGGGACTGGCTGAGTGGCGAGCAGTACTTC. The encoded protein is CASSEPRDWLSGEQYF.

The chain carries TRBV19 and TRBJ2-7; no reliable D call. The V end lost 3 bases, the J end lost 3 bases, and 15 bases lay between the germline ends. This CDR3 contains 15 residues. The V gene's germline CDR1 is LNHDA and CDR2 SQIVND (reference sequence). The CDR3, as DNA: TGTGCCAGTAGTATTGTACCGGGTCCCCTCTACGAGCAGTACTTC. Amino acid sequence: CASSIVPGPLYEQYF. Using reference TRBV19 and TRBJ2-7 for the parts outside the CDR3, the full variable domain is DGGITQSPKYLFRKEGQNVTLSCEQNLNHDAMYWYRQDPGQGLRLIYYSQIVNDFQKGDIAEGYSVSREKKESFPLTVTSAQKNPTAFYLCASSIVPGPLYEQYFGPGTRLTVT.

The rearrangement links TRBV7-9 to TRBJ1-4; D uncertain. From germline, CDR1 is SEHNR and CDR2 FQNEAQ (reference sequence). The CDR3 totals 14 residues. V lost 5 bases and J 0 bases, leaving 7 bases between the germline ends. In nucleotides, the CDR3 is TGTGCCAGCAGCAAGACTACAACTAATGAAAAACTGTTTTTT. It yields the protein CASSKTTTNEKLFF.